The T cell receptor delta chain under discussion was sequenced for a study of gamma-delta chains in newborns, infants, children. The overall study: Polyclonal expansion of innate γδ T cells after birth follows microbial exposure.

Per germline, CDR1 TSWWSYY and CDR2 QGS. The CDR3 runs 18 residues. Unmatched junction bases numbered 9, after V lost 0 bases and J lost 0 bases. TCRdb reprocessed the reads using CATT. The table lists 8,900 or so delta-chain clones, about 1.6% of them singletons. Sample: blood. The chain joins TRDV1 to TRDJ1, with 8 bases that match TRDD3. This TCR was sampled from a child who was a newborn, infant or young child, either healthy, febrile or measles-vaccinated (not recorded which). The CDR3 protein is CALGELSGDTKHTDKLIF. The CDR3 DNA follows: TGTGCTCTTGGGGAACTGTCCGGGGATACAAAGCACACCGATAAACTCATCTTT.